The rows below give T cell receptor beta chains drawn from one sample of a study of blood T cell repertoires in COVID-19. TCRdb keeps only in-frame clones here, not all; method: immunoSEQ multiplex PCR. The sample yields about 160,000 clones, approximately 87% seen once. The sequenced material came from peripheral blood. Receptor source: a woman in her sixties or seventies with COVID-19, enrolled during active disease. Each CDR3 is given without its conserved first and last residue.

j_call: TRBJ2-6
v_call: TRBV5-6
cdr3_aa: ASSSSGQGAGANVLT

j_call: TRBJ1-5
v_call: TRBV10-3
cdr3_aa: AISESSGSNQPQH

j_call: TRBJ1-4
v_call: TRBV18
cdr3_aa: ASSPPGGSNEKLF

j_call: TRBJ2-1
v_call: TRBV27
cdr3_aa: ASTKRDREF

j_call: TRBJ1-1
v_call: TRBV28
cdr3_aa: ASSWGVTEAF

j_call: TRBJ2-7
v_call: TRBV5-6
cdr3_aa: ASSPGTGRSYEQY

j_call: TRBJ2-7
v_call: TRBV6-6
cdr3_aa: ASSYSQGTVFEQY

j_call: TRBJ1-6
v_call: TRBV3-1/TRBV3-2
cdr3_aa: ASSQGDRDNSPLH

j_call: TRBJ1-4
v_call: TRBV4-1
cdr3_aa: ASSQFLTGELF

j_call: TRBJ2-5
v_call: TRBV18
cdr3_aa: ASSPPDGVKETQY

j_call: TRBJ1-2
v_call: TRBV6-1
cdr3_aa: ASSDGLYGYT

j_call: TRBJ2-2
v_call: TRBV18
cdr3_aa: ASSVGTGDLGELF

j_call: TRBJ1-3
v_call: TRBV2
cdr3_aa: ASSDVRAGGNTIY

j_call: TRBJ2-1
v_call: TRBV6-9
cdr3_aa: ASSSTRLPYNEQF

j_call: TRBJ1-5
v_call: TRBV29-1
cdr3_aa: SVAMGQYSNQPQH

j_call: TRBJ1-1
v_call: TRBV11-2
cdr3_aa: ASSLGVGTEAF

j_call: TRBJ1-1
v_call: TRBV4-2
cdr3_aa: ASSQDRRGKPEAF

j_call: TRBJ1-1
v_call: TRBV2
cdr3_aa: ASSGQRLNEAF

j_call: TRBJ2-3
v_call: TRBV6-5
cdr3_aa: ASRERSTDTQY

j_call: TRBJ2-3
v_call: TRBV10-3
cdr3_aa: AISGKLAGGPGDTQY

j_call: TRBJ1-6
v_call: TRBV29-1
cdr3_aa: SVAGQGGSPLH

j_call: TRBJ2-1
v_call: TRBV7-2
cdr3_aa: ASSPRPPRLAGNEQF

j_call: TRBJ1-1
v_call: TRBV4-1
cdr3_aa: ASSQIGQLQNTEAF

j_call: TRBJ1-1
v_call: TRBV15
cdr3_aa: ATSRGAKGKGTEAF

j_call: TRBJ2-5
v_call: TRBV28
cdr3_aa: ASSFPPTGEETQY

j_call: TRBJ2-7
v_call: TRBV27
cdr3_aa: ASSPLASGGYEQY

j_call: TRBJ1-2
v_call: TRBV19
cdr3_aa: ASSISRDRANYGYT

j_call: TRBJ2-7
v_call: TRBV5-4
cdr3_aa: ASTRTSDSYEQY

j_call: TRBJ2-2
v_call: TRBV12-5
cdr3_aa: ASGPQGAGELF

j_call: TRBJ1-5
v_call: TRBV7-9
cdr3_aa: ASSDRGNQPQH

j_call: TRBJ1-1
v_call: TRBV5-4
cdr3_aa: ASTPGRQPNTEAF

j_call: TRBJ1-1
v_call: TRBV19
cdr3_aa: ASSLGASNTEAF

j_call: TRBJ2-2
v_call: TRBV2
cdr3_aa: ASSVGRQLNTGELF

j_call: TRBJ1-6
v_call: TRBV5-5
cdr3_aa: ASSLAGGNSPLH

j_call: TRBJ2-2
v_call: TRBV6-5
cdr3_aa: ASRRGSHTGELF

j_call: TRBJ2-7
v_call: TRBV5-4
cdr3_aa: ASSPGRGAGYEQY

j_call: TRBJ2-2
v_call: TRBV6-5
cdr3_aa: ASSSPGQGARELF

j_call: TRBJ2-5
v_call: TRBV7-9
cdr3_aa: ASSLSSGVETQY

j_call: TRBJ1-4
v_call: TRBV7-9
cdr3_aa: ASSSRQGGEKLF

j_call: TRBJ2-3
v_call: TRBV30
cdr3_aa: AWSESSGRTQY

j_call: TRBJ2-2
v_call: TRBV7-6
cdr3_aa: ASSPGQGGTGELF

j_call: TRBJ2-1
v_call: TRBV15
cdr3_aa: ATSRERTGGDEQF

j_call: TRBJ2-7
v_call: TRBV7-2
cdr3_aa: ASSLGGGLYEQY

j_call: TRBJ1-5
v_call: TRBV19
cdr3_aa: ASSAQYVGARRLNQPQH

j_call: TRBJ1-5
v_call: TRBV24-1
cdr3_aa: ATSGGGTEQYSNQPQH

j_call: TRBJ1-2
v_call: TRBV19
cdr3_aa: ASTRQGRMANYGYT

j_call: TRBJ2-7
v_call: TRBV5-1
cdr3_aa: ASSVSKPSREQY

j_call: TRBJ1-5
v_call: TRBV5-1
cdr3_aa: ASSLEPGYQPQH

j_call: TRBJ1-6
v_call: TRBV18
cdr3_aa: ASSPVRAGGRNSPLH

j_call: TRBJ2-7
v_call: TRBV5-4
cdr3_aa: ASSKDRGQTYEQY

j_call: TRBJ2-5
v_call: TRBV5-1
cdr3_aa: ASSPPAGATQETQY

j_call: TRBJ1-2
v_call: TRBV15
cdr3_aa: ATSRVRDSFYGYT

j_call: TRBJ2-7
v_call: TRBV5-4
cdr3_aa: ASSAQGSPFYEQY